This T cell receptor (beta chain) was observed in a study of blood T cell repertoires in COVID-19. Under the authors' procedure: Scientists estimated how many nucleated cells there were by amplifying reference gene primers. Generated by immunoSEQ multiplex PCR, the TCRdb table keeps only in-frame clones and is missing some. D and trimming come from the DNA, and the V and J calls and clone size come from that table. This repertoire shows roughly 200,000 clones, about 80% found once; its top ten account for around 4%. After removal of 6 bases from V and 8 bases from J, the junction contained 12 bases not matched to a gene. The CDR3 runs 14 residues. From germline, CDR1 is SGHRS and CDR2 YFSETQ.

V and J are TRBV5-1 and TRBJ2-3; TRBD2 aligns across 7 bases. The sequencing input was peripheral blood. The sequence derives from a man in his fifties or sixties with active or convalescent COVID-19. This chain's CDR3 is CASIDSGFWRTQYF. The CDR3 DNA reads TGCGCCAGCATAGATAGCGGGTTCTGGCGTACGCAGTATTTT.